What follows are 21 T cell receptor beta chains derived from one specimen sequenced in a study of T cell responses to AZD1222 COVID-19 vaccine. TCRdb keeps only in-frame clones here, not all; method: immunoSEQ multiplex PCR. This sample yields some 100,000 clones, of which more than 75% are seen a single time; around 12% belongs to the top ten. The input for sequencing was peripheral blood, taken on day 0 of AZD1222 vaccination. Source of these receptors: an adult in good health.

The rearrangement links TRBV2 to TRBJ2-7; TRBD1 matches at 7 bases. The CDR3 loop spans 14 amino acids. V lost 2 bases, J lost 8 bases, and 9 bases stayed unmatched. CDR1 and CDR2 (germline): SNHLY, FYNNEI. The CDR3 loop is CASSETPGTAKQYF. The CDR3 DNA reads TGTGCCAGCAGTGAAACCCCCGGGACAGCCAAGCAGTACTTC.

J is TRBJ2-3 and V is TRBV2; 8 positions match TRBD2. This CDR3 comprises 15 residues. J lost 1 base, V lost 5 bases, and 5 bases had no gene match. Germline V CDR1 and CDR2: SNHLY, FYNNEI. The CDR3 loop is CASSRSGSGTDTQYF. The CDR3 bases are TGTGCCAGCAGTCGGAGCGGGAGTGGCACAGATACGCAGTATTTT.

The chain is built from TRBV5-8 and TRBJ1-4, with 9 bases aligning to TRBD1. The ends lost 0 bases at V and 8 bases at J; junction bases unmatched: 5. Germline CDR1 SGHTS, CDR2 YDEGEE. This CDR3 is 15 amino acids long. The CDR3 protein is CASSLEGQGNEKLFF. The DNA of the CDR3 is TGTGCCAGCAGCTTGGAGGGACAGGGAAACGAAAAACTGTTTTTT.

The V gene is TRBV27, the J gene TRBJ1-4; TRBD1 is a possible D gene (6 bases). The CDR3 consists of 15 residues. Trimming took off 5 bases at V and 7 bases at J, with 17 bases between the two ends. Germline CDR1 is MNHEY and CDR2 is SMNVEV (reference sequence). This chain's CDR3 is CASSPLDRSGEKLFF. The CDR3 DNA reads TGTGCCAGCAGTCCCCTCGACAGGTCGGGTGAAAAACTGTTTTTT.

The chain uses TRBV10-3 and TRBJ2-2; 9 nucleotides match TRBD1. The CDR3 sequence is 13 residues long. V was clipped by 10 bases and J by 5 bases; unmatched bases: 5. The V gene's germline CDR1 is ENHRY and CDR2 SYGVKD. The CDR3 nucleotides read TGTGCCACCAGGGACAGGGAGACCGGGGAGCTGTTTTTT. The encoded protein is CATRDRETGELFF.

The chain links TRBV18 to TRBJ1-4, with 9 bases fitting TRBD1. Per the germline V gene, CDR1 is KGHSH and CDR2 is LQKENI. V was pared by 5 bases and J by 2 bases, with 3 bases of the junction left unmatched. This CDR3 spans 15 amino acids. CDR3 residues: CASSTGGDTNEKLFF. The CDR3 DNA reads TGTGCCAGCTCAACAGGGGGCGACACTAATGAAAAACTGTTTTTT.

This rearrangement joins TRBV5-4 to TRBJ1-5, with 9 positions matching TRBD1. This CDR3 is 14 amino acids long. J was trimmed by 6 bases and V by 0 bases; bases with no gene match: 1. From germline, CDR1 is SGHNT and CDR2 YYREEE (reference sequence). The CDR3: CASSLGTGVQPQHF. The DNA of the CDR3 is TGTGCCAGCAGCTTGGGGACAGGGGTTCAGCCCCAGCATTTT.

This clone was seen a single time. The genes are TRBV3-1 (or the pseudogene TRBV3-2) and TRBJ1-1; TRBD1 is a possible D gene (5 bases). Trimming took 4 bases from V and 6 from J, leaving 12 bases between them. The CDR3 loop spans 13 amino acids. CDR1 and CDR2 (germline): LGHDT, YNNKEL (reference sequence). The CDR3 bases are TGTGCCAGCAGCCCTAGTAGAGGGGCTGAAGCTTTCTTT. It encodes CASSPSRGAEAFF.

The chain links TRBV6-2 or TRBV6-3 to TRBJ2-2; D ambiguous. The CDR3 covers 13 residues. The V gene lost 4 bases and the J gene lost 1 base, with 4 bases spanning the gap. Germline V gives CDR1 MNHEY, CDR2 SVGEGT. CDR3 in amino acids: CASSWVNTGELFF. The CDR3 nucleotides are TGTGCCAGCAGTTGGGTGAACACCGGGGAGCTGTTTTTT.

The chain links TRBV9 to TRBJ2-2, with D possibly TRBD2 on 6 matching bases. The germline gives CDR1 SGDLS, CDR2 YYNGEE. V was clipped by 4 bases and J by 6 bases, with 13 bases between them. The CDR3 is made up of 14 amino acids. The CDR3: CASSPFREAGELFF. CDR3 in DNA: TGTGCCAGCAGCCCCTTTAGGGAGGCCGGGGAGCTGTTTTTT. The full variable domain, in which reference TRBV9 and TRBJ2-2 provide the parts outside the CDR3, is DSGVTQTPKHLITATGQRVTLRCSPRSGDLSVYWYQQSLDQGLQFLIQYYNGEERAKGNILERFSAQQFPDLHSELNLSSLELGDSALYFCASSPFREAGELFFGEGSRLTVL.

The rearrangement joins TRBV12-5 to TRBJ2-3; 15 bases align to TRBD2. The CDR3 extends over 18 amino acids. CDR1 and CDR2 (germline): LGHNT, FRNRAP. J lost 4 bases, V lost 6 bases, and 11 bases had no gene match. CDR3 loop: CASGLGLAGGRLADTQYF. CDR3 sequence (DNA): TGTGCTAGTGGCCTCGGACTAGCGGGAGGGCGGTTGGCAGATACGCAGTATTTT.

This clone appeared once. The chain's CDR3 is CATIRRTEAFF. For the CDR3, the DNA is TGTGCCACCATCAGGAGGACTGAAGCTTTCTTT. The chain couples TRBV25-1 to TRBJ1-1; D remains unclear. Germline V gene lookup returns CDR1 MGHDK and CDR2 SYGVNS. This CDR3 comprises 11 residues. V lost 10 bases, J lost 5 bases, and 11 bases lay in between. The full variable domain, completed using reference TRBV25-1 and TRBJ1-1, is EADIYQTPRYLVIGTGKKITLECSQTMGHDKMYWYQQDPGMELHLIHYSYGVNSTEKGDLSSESTVSRIRTEHFPLTLESARPSHTSQYLCATIRRTEAFFGQGTRLTVV.

The count of this clone is one. The gene calls are TRBV4-1 and TRBJ1-1; D is uncertain. The CDR3 is 13 amino acids. V shed 3 bases and J shed 7 bases, with 12 bases lying between them. CDR1 MGHRA and CDR2 YSYEKL come from the germline V gene. The CDR3 loop reads CASSQETLVEAFF. DNA for the CDR3: TGCGCCAGCAGCCAGGAAACCCTAGTTGAAGCTTTCTTT.

This chain connects TRBV5-1 to TRBJ2-2; TRBD2 agrees at 8 bases. Trimming at V came to 5 bases and at J to 0 bases, leaving 6 bases not matched to a gene. The CDR3 contains 16 residues. Germline assignment: CDR1 SGHRS and CDR2 YFSETQ. CDR3 coding DNA: TGCGCCAGCAGTCAACTAGCGGCCTCGAACACCGGGGAGCTGTTTTTT. This gives the protein CASSQLAASNTGELFF.

The J gene is TRBJ2-1, the V gene TRBV5-5; 7 nucleotides match TRBD1. The CDR3 sequence is 15 residues long. J was trimmed by 10 bases and V by 0 bases; bases with no gene match: 10. Germline loops: CDR1 SGHKS, CDR2 YYEKEE (reference sequence). CDR3 sequence (DNA): TGTGCCAGCAGCTTGGGCCAACAGGGGATGATGGAGCAGTTCTTC. This encodes CASSLGQQGMMEQFF.

The chain combines TRBV7-9 with TRBJ1-1; perhaps TRBD1 as D (5 bases). Trimming shortened V by 6 bases and J by 1 base, and 12 bases separated the two germline ends. The CDR3 totals 14 residues. Germline V CDR1 and CDR2: SEHNR, FQNEAQ (reference sequence). CDR3 in DNA: TGTGCCAGCAGAACCGGGACGGAGAACACTGAAGCTTTCTTT. This sequence encodes CASRTGTENTEAFF.

The gene calls are TRBV15 and TRBJ1-5; 7 bases fit TRBD1. Germline V gene lookup returns CDR1 LNHNV and CDR2 YYDKDF (reference sequence). Germline trimming cut 3 bases from V and 4 bases from J; bases unmatched to any gene: 9. The CDR3 totals 16 residues. CDR3 bases: TGTGCCACCAGCAGTACCTTGACAGGGATGAATCAGCCCCAGCATTTT. It translates to CATSSTLTGMNQPQHF.

The rearrangement joins TRBV27 to TRBJ2-1, with D perhaps TRBD1 or TRBD2 (6 bases each). V was clipped by 1 base and J by 2 bases, with 9 bases between them. Germline CDR1 is MNHEY and CDR2 is SMNVEV (reference sequence). The CDR3 consists of 15 residues. The CDR3 reads CASSLWGAPYNEQFF. CDR3 DNA sequence: TGTGCCAGCAGTTTATGGGGGGCTCCCTACAATGAGCAGTTCTTC.

The rearrangement joins TRBV19 to TRBJ2-3; weak D call: TRBD1 (6 bases). V was trimmed by 6 bases and J by 4 bases, leaving 14 bases between them. Germline V lookup: CDR1 LNHDA, CDR2 SQIVND (reference sequence). This CDR3 has 14 residues. CDR3 sequence (DNA): TGTGCCAGTAGATTTTTGGACAGCTCAGATACGCAGTATTTT. Residues: CASRFLDSSDTQYF.

This chain uses TRBV7-2 with TRBJ2-1; 10 nucleotides align to TRBD2. Per the germline V gene, CDR1 is SGHTA and CDR2 is FQGNSA. The J segment lost 0 bases and the V segment lost 1 base, leaving 6 bases of the junction unmatched. The CDR3 is 18 residues long. CDR3 region: CASSLGISGRISYNEQFF. The CDR3 DNA reads as TGTGCCAGCAGCTTAGGAATTAGCGGGAGGATCTCCTACAATGAGCAGTTCTTC.

This sequence joins TRBV20-1 and TRBJ2-2, with a weak D call TRBD1 (5 bases). Germline CDR1 is DFQATT and CDR2 is SNEGSKA (reference sequence). The CDR3 is 16 amino acids. V dropped 3 bases and J dropped 0 bases, with 14 bases sitting between them. Written as DNA, the CDR3 is TGCAGTGCTAGTCGGGCAGACAGAACGAACACCGGGGAGCTGTTTTTT. Its protein product is CSASRADRTNTGELFF.